The entry below describes one T cell receptor (beta chain). This clone was detected many times. Its cognate antigen has yet to be identified. The record has no base qualities; no much larger clone is one base away. No patient had received any treatment before thyroid surgery. Using T-cell receptor beta sequencing, the study looked back at clinical samples from patients collected from about 2011 to 2018. The germline V and J ends show losses of 5 bases and 0 bases respectively, and no gene match explains 11 bases of the junction. CDR1 ENHRY and CDR2 SYGVKD are derived from the germline V gene. Spanning cysteine to phenylalanine, the CDR3 consists of 17 amino acids. The sequence is cut down to CDR3 DNA, 51 bases in frame from base 1. This specimen belongs to a study of metastatic and nonmetastatic thyroid tumors (dated by TCRdb to the early 2020s). A note on the overall study: For patients with malignant and with benign thyroid disease, the researchers compared repertoires between peripheral blood samples and tumor or nodule tissue samples. The full study reports these points: TCR beta diversity was reported as significantly higher in malignant tumors than in benign nodules, in both blood and tumor samples.

The library was prepared using PCR. Sequencing used an Illumina HiSeq 4000. The TCR beta-chain CDR3 region of each patient was profiled by high-throughput sequencing. Turning to the authors' computational methods: Drawing on CDR3 differences between clinicopathological groups, the researchers built a classifier meant to tell apart patients with distant-metastatic papillary thyroid cancer. Repertoire diversity was assessed with the Shannon index, and tumor-blood repertoire similarity with the Morisita-Horn index. Clones were called with MiXCR by TCRdb after fastp trimmed the public reads at Q25, and only in-frame beta chains were retained. Clone size and V and J calls follow TCRdb, not the original study. Present in this sample are roughly 30,000 clones, 11% of which were seen just once. Around 15% of the sample rests with the top ten.

The chain uses TRBV10-3 and TRBJ2-3; 7 bases in between match TRBD1. Sequenced sample: blood. This clonotype was sampled from a female donor with papillary thyroid cancer or a benign thyroid nodule (not recorded which). Some clones in this sample may be carry-over from other donors' samples. This receptor carries the CDR3 CAISNLRGRSSTDTQYF. The sequenced DNA: TGTGCCATCAGTAATCTCAGGGGGAGATCTAGCACAGATACGCAGTATTTT.